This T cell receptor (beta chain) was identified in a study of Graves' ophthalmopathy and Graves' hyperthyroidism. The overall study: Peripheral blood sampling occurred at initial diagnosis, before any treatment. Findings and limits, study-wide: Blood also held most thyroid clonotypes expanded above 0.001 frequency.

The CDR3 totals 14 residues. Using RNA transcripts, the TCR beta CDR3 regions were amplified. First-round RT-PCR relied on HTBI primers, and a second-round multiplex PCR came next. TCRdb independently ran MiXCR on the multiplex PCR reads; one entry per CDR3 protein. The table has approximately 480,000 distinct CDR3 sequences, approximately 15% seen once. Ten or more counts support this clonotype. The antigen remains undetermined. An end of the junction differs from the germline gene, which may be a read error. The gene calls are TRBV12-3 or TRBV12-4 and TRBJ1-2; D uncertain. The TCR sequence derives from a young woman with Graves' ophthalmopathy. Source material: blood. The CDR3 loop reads CASSLSSVWAYLNF. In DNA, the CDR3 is TGTGCCAGCAGTTTATCTTCTGTGTGGGCTTATTTGAACTTC.